Here is one T cell receptor beta chain with its context. Its target is unknown. This sample stems from a study of cytomegalovirus exposure and HLA in healthy donors. Study-level information: Inside one of the first data releases sat 85 million or so unique TCRs taken from HLA-typed donors.

Germline V gene sequence: CDR1 MNHEY, CDR2 SMNVEV (reference sequence). V trimming: 5 bases; J trimming: 6 bases; junction bases outside the gene matches: 6. The CDR3 sequence is 16 residues long. Notes on the study in general: In all likelihood, a cluster of highly shared sequence variants was a sequencing artifact. Prior analysis indicated that the majority of TCR beta V segments exhibited productivity approximately 87% or approximately 30% of the time.

The PCR employed 60 Vbeta primers together with 13 Jbeta primers. Here immunoSEQ multiplex PCR was the method, and the copy in TCRdb shows in-frame clones only, minus some. The sample holds 100,000 to 120,000 clones; approximately 11% are singletons and the top ten take 15% to 20%. The sequencing input was PBMCs. The chain carries TRBV27 and TRBJ1-6, with 11 bases matching TRBD1. The sequence came from a man between 40 and 49 years old in good health and CMV-seropositive. The CDR3 DNA sequence: TGTGCCAGCAGTCCCGGACAGGGGGCTTTTAATTCACCCCTCCACTTT. The encoded protein is CASSPGQGAFNSPLHF.